These 5 T cell receptor beta chains came from one sample sequenced in a study of vaccination and CD4 T cells after COVID-19. Oncomine TCR Beta short-read sequencing was applied to DNA from cultured CD4+ T cells. From the PCR reads, TCRdb called clonotypes with MiXCR, one entry per CDR3 protein. The table includes some 16,000 distinct CDR3 sequences, roughly 51% detected once. Antigens of these TCRs are unknown. Treatment meaning: roughly ten-day PBMC culture with coronavirus spike peptide pools or control peptides (ViraFEST assay). The sequences come from cultured CD4+ T cells from blood, collected after SARS-CoV-2 vaccination. These receptors were taken from a human donor with COVID-19.

The chain is built from TRBV30 and TRBJ1-6; possible D gene TRBD1, 5 bases. CDR1 is GTSNPN and CDR2 is SVGIG in the germline V gene (reference sequence). V gave up 6 bases and J gave up 5 bases, with 8 bases separating them. This CDR3 comprises 12 residues. The CDR3 sequence is CACSRDNSPLHF. The CDR3 DNA follows: TGTGCCTGTTCCAGGGATAATTCACCCCTCCACTTT. Looking up the rest from reference TRBV30 and TRBJ1-6 gives the full variable domain: SQTIHQWPATLVQPVGSPLSLECTVEGTSNPNLYWYRQAAGRGLQLLFYSVGIGQISSEVPQNLSASRPQDRQFILSSKKLLLSDSGFYLCACSRDNSPLHFGNGTRLTVT.

This clonotype was observed a few times. V usage is TRBV24-1 and J usage is TRBJ1-2; 9 nucleotides align to TRBD1. Looked up from germline, CDR1 is KGHDR and CDR2 is SFDVKD. The CDR3 spans 14 residues. J lost 8 bases, V lost 4 bases, and 7 bases had no gene match. CDR3 residues: CATSDRDRVGGYTF. In DNA, the CDR3 is TGTGCCACCAGTGACCGGGACAGGGTTGGGGGCTACACCTTC.

This clonotype came up a few times. The rearrangement uses TRBV7-2 and TRBJ1-3; D is unresolved. Germline V gene sequence: CDR1 SGHTA, CDR2 FQGNSA. The CDR3 covers 13 residues. Trimming removed 5 bases from V and 3 bases from J, with 8 bases in between. DNA for the CDR3: TGTGCCAGCAGCCCGTCCGGTGGAAACACCATATATTTT. As protein: CASSPSGGNTIYF.

In this sample, this clonotype turned up once. The chain employs TRBV6-1 and TRBJ2-7; D is perhaps TRBD2 (5 bases). The CDR3 covers 15 residues. Germline loops: CDR1 MNHNS, CDR2 SASEGT. Trimming removed 8 bases from V and 4 bases from J, with 21 bases in between. The CDR3 spells CASPGVRKGPYEQYF. The CDR3, as DNA: TGTGCCAGCCCCGGGGTCAGAAAGGGTCCTTACGAGCAGTACTTC.

In its sample, this clonotype was seen a few times. The chain is built from TRBV20-1 and TRBJ1-2; tentative D call: TRBD1 (5 bases). This CDR3 is 13 amino acids long. The germline V gene has CDR1 DFQATT and CDR2 SNEGSKA (reference sequence). Trimming shortened V by 7 bases and J by 0 bases, and 12 bases separated the two germline ends. The CDR3 bases are TGCAGTGGAAGAGCGGGGGCTAACTATGGCTACACCTTC. Protein: CSGRAGANYGYTF.